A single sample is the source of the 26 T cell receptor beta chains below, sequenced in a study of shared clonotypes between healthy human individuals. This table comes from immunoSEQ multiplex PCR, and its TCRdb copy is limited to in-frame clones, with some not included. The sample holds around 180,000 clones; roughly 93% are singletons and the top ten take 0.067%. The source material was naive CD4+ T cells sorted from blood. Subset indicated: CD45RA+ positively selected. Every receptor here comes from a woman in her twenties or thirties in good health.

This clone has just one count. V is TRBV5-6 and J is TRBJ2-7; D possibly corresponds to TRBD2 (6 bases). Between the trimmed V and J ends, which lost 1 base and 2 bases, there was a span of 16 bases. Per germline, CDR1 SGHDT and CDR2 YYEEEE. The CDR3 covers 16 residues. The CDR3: CASSLYRGTQTYEQYF. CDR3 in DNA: TGTGCCAGCAGCTTGTATCGCGGGACTCAAACCTACGAGCAGTACTTC.

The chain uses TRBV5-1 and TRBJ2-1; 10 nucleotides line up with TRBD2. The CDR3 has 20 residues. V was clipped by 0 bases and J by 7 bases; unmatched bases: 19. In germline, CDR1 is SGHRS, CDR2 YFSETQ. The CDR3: CASSLVASGSPNLVLNEQFF. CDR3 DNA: TGCGCCAGCAGCTTGGTGGCTAGCGGGAGTCCCAACCTGGTTTTGAATGAGCAGTTCTTC.

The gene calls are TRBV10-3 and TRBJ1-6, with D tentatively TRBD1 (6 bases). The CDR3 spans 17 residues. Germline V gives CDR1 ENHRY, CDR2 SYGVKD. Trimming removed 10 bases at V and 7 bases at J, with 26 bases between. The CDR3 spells CATAGTTNQTTNSPLHF. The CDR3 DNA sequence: TGTGCCACCGCCGGGACAACAAATCAAACAACAAATTCACCCCTCCACTTT.

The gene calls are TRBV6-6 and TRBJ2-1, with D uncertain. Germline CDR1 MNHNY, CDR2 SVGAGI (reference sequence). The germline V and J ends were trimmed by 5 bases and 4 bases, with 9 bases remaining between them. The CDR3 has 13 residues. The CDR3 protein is CASSPGGYNEQFF. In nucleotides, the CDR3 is TGTGCCAGCAGTCCTGGTGGTTACAATGAGCAGTTCTTC.

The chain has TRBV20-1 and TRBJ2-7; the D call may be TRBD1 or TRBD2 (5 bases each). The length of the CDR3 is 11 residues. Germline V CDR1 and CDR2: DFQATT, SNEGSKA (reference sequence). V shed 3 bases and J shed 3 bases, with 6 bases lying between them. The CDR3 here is CSARRGYEQYF. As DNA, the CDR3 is TGCAGTGCTAGGAGGGGCTACGAGCAGTACTTC.

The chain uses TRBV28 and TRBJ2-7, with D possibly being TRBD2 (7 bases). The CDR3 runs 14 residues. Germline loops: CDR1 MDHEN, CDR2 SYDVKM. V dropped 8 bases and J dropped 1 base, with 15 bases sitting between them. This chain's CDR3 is CASSRGGGSYEQYF. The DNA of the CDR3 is TGTGCCAGCTCCCGGGGAGGGGGATCCTACGAGCAGTACTTC.

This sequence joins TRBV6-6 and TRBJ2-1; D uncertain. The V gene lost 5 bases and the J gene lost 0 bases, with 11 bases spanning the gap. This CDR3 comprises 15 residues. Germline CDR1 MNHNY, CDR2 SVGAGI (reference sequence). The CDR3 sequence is CASSLGSHSYNEQFF. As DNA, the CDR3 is TGTGCCAGCAGTCTCGGATCGCACTCCTACAATGAGCAGTTCTTC.

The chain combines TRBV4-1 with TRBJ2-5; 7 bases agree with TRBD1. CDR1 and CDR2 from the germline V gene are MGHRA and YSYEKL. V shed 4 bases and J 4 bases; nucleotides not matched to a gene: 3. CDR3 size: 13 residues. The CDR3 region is CASSLGQVETQYF. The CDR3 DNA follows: TGCGCCAGCAGCCTAGGACAGGTAGAGACCCAGTACTTC.

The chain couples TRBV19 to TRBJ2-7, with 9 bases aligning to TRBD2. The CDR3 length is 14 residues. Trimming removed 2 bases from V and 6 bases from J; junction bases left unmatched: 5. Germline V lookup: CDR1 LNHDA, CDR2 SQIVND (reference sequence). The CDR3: CASSILAGVPEQYF. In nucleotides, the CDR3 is TGTGCCAGTAGTATATTAGCGGGAGTCCCCGAGCAGTACTTC.

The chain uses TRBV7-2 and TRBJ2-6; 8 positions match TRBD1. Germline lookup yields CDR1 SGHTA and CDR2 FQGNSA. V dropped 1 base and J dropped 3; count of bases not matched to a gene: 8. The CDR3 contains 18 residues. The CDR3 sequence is CASSLVPGGFFGANVLTF. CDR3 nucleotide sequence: TGTGCCAGCAGCTTAGTCCCAGGGGGCTTCTTTGGGGCCAACGTCCTGACTTTC. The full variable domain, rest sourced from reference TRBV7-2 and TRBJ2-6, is GAGVSQSPSNKVTEKGKDVELRCDPISGHTALYWYRQSLGQGLEFLIYFQGNSAPDKSGLPSDRFSAERTGGSVSTLTIQRTQQEDSAVYLCASSLVPGGFFGANVLTFGAGSRLTVL.

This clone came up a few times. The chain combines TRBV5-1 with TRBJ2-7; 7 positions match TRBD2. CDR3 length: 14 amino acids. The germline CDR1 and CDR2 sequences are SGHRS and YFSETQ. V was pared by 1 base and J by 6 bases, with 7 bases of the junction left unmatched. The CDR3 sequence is CASSLRAGSFEQYF. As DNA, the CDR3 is TGCGCCAGCAGCTTGAGAGCGGGATCTTTCGAGCAGTACTTC.

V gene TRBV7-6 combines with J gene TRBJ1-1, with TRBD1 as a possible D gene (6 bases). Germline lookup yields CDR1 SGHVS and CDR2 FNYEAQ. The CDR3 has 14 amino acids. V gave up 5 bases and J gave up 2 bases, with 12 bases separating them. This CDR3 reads CASSPGHSNTEAFF. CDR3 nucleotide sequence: TGTGCCAGCAGCCCGGGACATTCAAACACTGAAGCTTTCTTT.

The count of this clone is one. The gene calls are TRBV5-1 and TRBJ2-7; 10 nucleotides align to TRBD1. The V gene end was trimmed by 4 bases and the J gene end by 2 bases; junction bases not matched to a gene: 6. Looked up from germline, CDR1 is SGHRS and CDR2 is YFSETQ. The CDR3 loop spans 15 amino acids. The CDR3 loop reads CASSEGQGSPYEQYF. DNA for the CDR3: TGCGCCAGCAGCGAGGGACAGGGGTCTCCCTACGAGCAGTACTTC.

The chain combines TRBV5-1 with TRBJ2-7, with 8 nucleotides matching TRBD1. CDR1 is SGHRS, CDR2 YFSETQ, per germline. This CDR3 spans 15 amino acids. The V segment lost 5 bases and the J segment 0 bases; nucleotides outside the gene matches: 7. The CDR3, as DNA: TGCGCCAGCAGGGAAGCAGGACAGGGCTCCTACGAGCAGTACTTC. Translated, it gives CASREAGQGSYEQYF.

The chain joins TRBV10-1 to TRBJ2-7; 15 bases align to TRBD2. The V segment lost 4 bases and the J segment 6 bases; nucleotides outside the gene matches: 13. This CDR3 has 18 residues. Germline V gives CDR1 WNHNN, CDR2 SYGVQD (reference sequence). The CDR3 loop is CASSAPGLAGGGVGEQYF. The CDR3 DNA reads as TGCGCCAGCAGTGCGCCGGGACTAGCGGGAGGCGGAGTTGGCGAGCAGTACTTC.

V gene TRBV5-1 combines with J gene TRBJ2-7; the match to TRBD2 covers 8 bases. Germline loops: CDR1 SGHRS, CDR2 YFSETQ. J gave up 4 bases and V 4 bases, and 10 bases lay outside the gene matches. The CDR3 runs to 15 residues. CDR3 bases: TGCGCCAGCAGCCCCGGGCGGGGGGATAGGTACGAGCAGTACTTC. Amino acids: CASSPGRGDRYEQYF.

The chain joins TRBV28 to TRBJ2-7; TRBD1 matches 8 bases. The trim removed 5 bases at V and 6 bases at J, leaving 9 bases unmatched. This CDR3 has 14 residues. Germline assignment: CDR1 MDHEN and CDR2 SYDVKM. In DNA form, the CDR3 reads TGTGCCAGCAGTCCGGACAGGGAAGCTTCCGAGCAGTACTTC. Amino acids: CASSPDREASEQYF.

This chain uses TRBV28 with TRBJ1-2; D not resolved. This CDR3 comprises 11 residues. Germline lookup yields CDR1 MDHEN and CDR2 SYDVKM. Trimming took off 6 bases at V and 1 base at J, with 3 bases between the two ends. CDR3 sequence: CASRNNYGYTF. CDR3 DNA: TGTGCCAGCAGAAATAACTATGGCTACACCTTC.

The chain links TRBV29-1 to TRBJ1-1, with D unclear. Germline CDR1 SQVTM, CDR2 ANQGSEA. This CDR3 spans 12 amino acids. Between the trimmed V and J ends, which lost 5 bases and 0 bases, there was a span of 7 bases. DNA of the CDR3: TGCAGCGTTTCCATCCTGAACACTGAAGCTTTCTTT. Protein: CSVSILNTEAFF. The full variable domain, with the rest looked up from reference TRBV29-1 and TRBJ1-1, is SAVISQKPSRDICQRGTSLTIQCQVDSQVTMMFWYRQQPGQSLTLIATANQGSEATYESGFVIDKFPISRPNLTFSTLTVSNMSPEDSSIYLCSVSILNTEAFFGQGTRLTVV.

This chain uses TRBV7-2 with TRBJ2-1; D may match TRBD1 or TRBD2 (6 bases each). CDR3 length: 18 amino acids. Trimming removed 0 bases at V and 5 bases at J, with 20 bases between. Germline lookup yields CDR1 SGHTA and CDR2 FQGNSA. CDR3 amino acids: CASSLASGVLGQNNEQFF. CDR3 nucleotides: TGTGCCAGCAGCTTAGCTTCGGGGGTACTTGGACAGAACAATGAGCAGTTCTTC. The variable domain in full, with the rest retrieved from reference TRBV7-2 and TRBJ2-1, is GAGVSQSPSNKVTEKGKDVELRCDPISGHTALYWYRQSLGQGLEFLIYFQGNSAPDKSGLPSDRFSAERTGGSVSTLTIQRTQQEDSAVYLCASSLASGVLGQNNEQFFGPGTRLTVL.

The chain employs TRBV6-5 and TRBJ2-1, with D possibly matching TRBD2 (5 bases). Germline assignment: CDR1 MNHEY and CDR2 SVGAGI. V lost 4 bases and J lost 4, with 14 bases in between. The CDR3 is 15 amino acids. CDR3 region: CASSSRRAPYNEQFF. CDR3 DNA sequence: TGTGCCAGCAGTTCCCGGCGGGCCCCGTACAATGAGCAGTTCTTC.

The CDR3 DNA follows: TGTGCCAGTACTACGTCGGCACCCACCAACACTGAAGCTTTCTTT. It encodes CASTTSAPTNTEAFF. The chain links TRBV19 to TRBJ1-1; no reliable D call. This CDR3 has 15 residues. CDR1 and CDR2 (germline): LNHDA, SQIVND (reference sequence). The germline V and J ends were trimmed by 7 bases and 2 bases, with 17 bases remaining between them.

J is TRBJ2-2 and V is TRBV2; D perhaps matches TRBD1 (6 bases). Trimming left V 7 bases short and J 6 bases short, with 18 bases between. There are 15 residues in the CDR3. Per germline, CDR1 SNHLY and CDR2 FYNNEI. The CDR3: CASILNSGEPGELFF. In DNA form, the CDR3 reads TGTGCCAGCATTCTAAACTCAGGGGAACCCGGGGAGCTGTTTTTT.

As DNA, the CDR3 is TGCGCCAGCAGCTCGCTTCCGGCCGTGGTCTCTGGAAACACCATATATTTT. Translated: CASSSLPAVVSGNTIYF. The V call is TRBV5-1, the J call TRBJ1-3; D remains ambiguous. This CDR3 comprises 17 residues. The ends were cut back, 3 bases at V and 0 bases at J, with 16 bases in the middle. Germline V gene lookup returns CDR1 SGHRS and CDR2 YFSETQ. The full variable domain, with the rest looked up from reference TRBV5-1 and TRBJ1-3, is KAGVTQTPRYLIKTRGQQVTLSCSPISGHRSVSWYQQTPGQGLQFLFEYFSETQRNKGNFPGRFSGRQFSNSRSEMNVSTLELGDSALYLCASSSLPAVVSGNTIYFGEGSWLTVV.

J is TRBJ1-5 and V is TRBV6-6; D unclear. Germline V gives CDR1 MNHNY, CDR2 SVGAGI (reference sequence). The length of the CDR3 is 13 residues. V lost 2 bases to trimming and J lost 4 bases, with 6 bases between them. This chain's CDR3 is CASSYRVNQPQHF. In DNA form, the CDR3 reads TGTGCCAGCAGTTACAGGGTTAATCAGCCCCAGCATTTT.

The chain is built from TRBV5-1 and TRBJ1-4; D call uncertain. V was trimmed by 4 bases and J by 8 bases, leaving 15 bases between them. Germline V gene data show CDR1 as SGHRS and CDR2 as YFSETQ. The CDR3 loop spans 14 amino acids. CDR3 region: CASSKTDSGEKLFF. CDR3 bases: TGCGCCAGCAGCAAGACGGACTCGGGGGAAAAACTGTTTTTT.